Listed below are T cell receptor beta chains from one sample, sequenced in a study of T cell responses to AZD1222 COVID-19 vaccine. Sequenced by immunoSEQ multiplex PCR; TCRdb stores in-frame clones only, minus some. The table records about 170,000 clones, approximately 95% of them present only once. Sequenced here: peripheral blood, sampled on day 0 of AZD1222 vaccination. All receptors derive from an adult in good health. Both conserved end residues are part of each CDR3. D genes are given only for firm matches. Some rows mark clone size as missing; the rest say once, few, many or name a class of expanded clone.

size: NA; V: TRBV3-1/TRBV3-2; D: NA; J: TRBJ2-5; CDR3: CASSQGIQETQYF; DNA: TGTGCCAGCAGCCAAGGGATTCAAGAGACCCAGTACTTC
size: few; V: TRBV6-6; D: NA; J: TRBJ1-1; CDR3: CASTWTQEGEAFF; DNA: TGTGCCAGCACGTGGACCCAGGAGGGTGAAGCTTTCTTT
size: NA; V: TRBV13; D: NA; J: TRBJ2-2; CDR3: CASSPRRQEKVAGELFF; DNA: TGTGCCAGCAGCCCCCGACGACAGGAAAAAGTAGCCGGGGAGCTGTTTTTT
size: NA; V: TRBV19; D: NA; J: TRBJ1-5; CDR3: CATFQWGRSQHF; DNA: TGTGCCACTTTCCAATGGGGTAGGTCCCAGCATTTT
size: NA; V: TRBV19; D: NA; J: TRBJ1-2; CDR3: CASSIAYTQYGYTF; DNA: TGTGCCAGTAGTATAGCTTACACCCAGTACGGCTACACCTTC
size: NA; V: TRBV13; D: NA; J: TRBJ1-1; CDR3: CASSLDPNTEAFF; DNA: TGTGCCAGCAGCTTAGACCCGAACACTGAAGCTTTCTTT
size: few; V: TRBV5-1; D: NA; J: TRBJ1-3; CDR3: CASSPQYTRPRSSSGNTIYF; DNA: TGCGCCAGCAGCCCCCAATACACCCGACCCAGGAGTTCCTCTGGAAACACCATATATTTT
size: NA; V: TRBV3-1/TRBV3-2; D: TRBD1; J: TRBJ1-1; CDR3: CASSQGGQGTTEAFF; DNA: TGTGCCAGCAGCCAAGGCGGACAGGGCACCACTGAAGCTTTCTTT
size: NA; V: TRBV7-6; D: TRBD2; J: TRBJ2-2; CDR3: CASSSGLAGGRTGELFF; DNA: TGTGCCAGCAGCTCGGGACTAGCGGGGGGTCGTACCGGGGAGCTGTTTTTT
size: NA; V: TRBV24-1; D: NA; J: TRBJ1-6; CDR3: CATPRGLTFYNSPLHF; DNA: TGTGCCACCCCTCGGGGCCTAACTTTTTATAATTCACCCCTCCACTTT
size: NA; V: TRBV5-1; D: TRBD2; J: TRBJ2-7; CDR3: CASSLMTSGLYEQYF; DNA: TGCGCCAGCAGCTTGATGACTAGCGGGCTATACGAGCAGTACTTC
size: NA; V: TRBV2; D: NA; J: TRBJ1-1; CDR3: CANFDFSAEAFF; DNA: TGTGCCAACTTCGACTTTTCCGCTGAAGCTTTCTTT
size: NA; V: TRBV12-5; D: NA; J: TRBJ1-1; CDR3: CASGLVITGEAFF; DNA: TGTGCTAGTGGTTTGGTTATAACAGGTGAAGCTTTCTTT
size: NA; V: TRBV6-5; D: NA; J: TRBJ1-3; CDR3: CASGGRFRNTIYF; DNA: TGTGCCTCGGGGGGGCGCTTCCGGAACACCATATATTTT
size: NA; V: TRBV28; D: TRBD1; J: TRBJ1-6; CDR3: CASSRLGQQSYNSPLHF; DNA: TGTGCCAGCAGTCGCCTGGGACAGCAGTCCTATAATTCACCCCTCCACTTT
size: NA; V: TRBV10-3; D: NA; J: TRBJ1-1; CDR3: CANQEAKATEAFF; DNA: TGTGCCAATCAAGAAGCCAAAGCCACTGAAGCTTTCTTT
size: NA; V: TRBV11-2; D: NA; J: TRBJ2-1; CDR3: CASSFSLRPNNEQFF; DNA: TGTGCCAGCAGTTTTTCCCTTCGCCCGAACAATGAGCAGTTCTTC
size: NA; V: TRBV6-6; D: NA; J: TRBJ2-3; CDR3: CASSSTGPPDTQYF; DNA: TGTGCCAGCAGTTCGACTGGACCCCCAGATACGCAGTATTTT
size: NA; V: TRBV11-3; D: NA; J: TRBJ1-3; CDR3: CASSTGPYSGNTIYF; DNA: TGTGCCAGCAGTACAGGGCCCTACTCTGGAAACACCATATATTTT
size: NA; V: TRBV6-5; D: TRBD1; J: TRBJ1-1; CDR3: CASIPQGENTEAFF; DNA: TGTGCCAGCATTCCACAGGGGGAAAACACTGAAGCTTTCTTT
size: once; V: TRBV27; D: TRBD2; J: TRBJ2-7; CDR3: CASSPLGREPYEQYF; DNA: TGTGCCAGCAGCCCCCTTGGGCGGGAGCCCTACGAGCAGTACTTC
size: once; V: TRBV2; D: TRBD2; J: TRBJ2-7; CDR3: CASSEGIGGRSSYEQYF; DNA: TGTGCCAGCAGTGAAGGAATCGGGGGGAGGAGCTCCTACGAGCAGTACTTC
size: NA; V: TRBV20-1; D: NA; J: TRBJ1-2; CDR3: CSASQNFYGYTF; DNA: TGCAGTGCTAGTCAGAACTTCTATGGCTACACCTTC
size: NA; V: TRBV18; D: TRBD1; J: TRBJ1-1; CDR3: CASSPPDRATEAFF; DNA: TGTGCCAGCTCACCGCCGGACAGGGCCACTGAAGCTTTCTTT
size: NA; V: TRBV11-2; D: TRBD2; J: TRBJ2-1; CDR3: CASSSGLALSSYNEQFF; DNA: TGTGCCAGCAGCTCGGGACTAGCCCTAAGCTCCTACAATGAGCAGTTCTTC
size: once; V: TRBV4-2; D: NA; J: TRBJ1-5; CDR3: CASSQDPASQNQPQHF; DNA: TGTGCCAGCAGCCAAGATCCCGCCTCCCAGAATCAGCCCCAGCATTTT
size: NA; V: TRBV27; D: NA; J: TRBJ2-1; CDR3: CASSLEAYNEQFF; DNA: TGTGCCAGCAGTTTAGAGGCCTACAATGAGCAGTTCTTC
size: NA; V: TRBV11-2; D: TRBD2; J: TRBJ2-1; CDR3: CASSQGLAGGDEQFF; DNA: TGTGCCAGCAGCCAGGGGCTAGCGGGGGGGGATGAGCAGTTCTTC
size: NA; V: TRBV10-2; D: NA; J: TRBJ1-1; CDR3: CASRQGNTEAFF; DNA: TGCGCCAGCAGGCAGGGGAACACTGAAGCTTTCTTT
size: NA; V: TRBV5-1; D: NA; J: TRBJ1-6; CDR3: CASSLADNSPLHF; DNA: TGCGCCAGCAGCTTGGCAGACAATTCACCCCTCCACTTT
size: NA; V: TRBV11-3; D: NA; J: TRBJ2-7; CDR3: CASSHTGGSGEQYF; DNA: TGTGCCAGCAGCCATACCGGGGGATCTGGAGAGCAGTACTTC
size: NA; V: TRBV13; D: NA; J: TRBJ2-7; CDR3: CASSLVDSPNEQYF; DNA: TGTGCCAGCAGCCTGGTTGACTCCCCCAACGAGCAGTACTTC
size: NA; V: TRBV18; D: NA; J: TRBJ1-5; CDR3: CASSAGTAVQPQHF; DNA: TGTGCCAGCTCAGCCGGGACCGCTGTTCAGCCCCAGCATTTT
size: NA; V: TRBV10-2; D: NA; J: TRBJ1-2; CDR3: CASSDTNSYGYTF; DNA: TGCGCCAGCAGTGATACAAACAGCTATGGCTACACCTTC
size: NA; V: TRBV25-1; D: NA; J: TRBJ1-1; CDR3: CASTPGPPAGTEAFF; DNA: TGTGCCAGCACACCGGGACCGCCTGCGGGCACTGAAGCTTTCTTT
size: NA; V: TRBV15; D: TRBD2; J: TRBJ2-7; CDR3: CATSRELGGAYEQYF; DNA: TGTGCCACCAGCAGAGAGTTGGGGGGGGCCTACGAGCAGTACTTC
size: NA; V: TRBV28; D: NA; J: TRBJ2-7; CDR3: CASSPADEGGYEQYF; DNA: TGTGCCAGCAGTCCGGCGGACGAGGGGGGTTACGAGCAGTACTTC
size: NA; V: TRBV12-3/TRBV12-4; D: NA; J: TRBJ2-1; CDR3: CASSLGLGEFF; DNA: TGTGCCAGCAGTTTGGGTCTGGGTGAGTTCTTC
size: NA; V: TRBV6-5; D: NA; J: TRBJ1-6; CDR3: CASSYDSSSYNSPLHF; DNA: TGTGCCAGCAGTTACGACAGTAGCTCCTATAATTCACCCCTCCACTTT
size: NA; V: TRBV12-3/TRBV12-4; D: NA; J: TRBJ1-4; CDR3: CASSFGGFEKLFF; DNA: TGTGCCAGCAGTTTCGGGGGATTTGAAAAACTGTTTTTT
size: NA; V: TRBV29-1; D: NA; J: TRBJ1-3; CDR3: CSGGDSGNTIYF; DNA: TGCAGCGGGGGGGACTCTGGAAACACCATATATTTT
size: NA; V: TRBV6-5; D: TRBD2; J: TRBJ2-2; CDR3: CASSWEGYGELFF; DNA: TGTGCCAGCAGTTGGGAGGGATATGGGGAGCTGTTTTTT